Listed below are T cell receptor beta chains from one sample, sequenced in a study of regulatory T cells in long-lasting Graves disease. TCRdb reprocessed the multiplex PCR reads with MiXCR, giving one entry per CDR3 protein. The sample lists 450,000 to 700,000 distinct CDR3 sequences; roughly 14% were seen once. This sample was also put to use in a study of T cells in Graves' hyperthyroidism and ophthalmopathy.

The sequencing used peripheral blood mononuclear cells (PBMCs), collected at new diagnosis, from a patient treated with antithyroid drugs. The receptors stem from a man aged 25 to 45 with Graves disease. Each CDR3 is given with its conserved first and last residue. D genes are given only for firm matches. Rows may omit the clone size; those that give it use once, few, many or a size class.

v_call	d_call	clone_size	j_call	cdr3_nt	cdr3_aa
TRBV20-1	.	many	TRBJ1-4	TGCAGTGCTATGGGAGATGAAAAACTGTTTTTT	CSAMGDEKLFF
TRBV30	TRBD2	many	TRBJ2-5	TGTGCCTGGAGTGTGCTAGCGGGAGAGACCCAGTACTTC	CAWSVLAGETQYF
TRBV7-8	.	.	TRBJ2-7	TGTGCCAGCAGCCGGGCAGTATCCTACGAGCAGTACTTC	CASSRAVSYEQYF
TRBV11-2	TRBD1	many	TRBJ2-1	TGTGCCAGCAGCTTAGTGGGACAGGGGTATCAAGGAGGGCAGTTCTTC	CASSLVGQGYQGGQFF
TRBV29-1	.	many	TRBJ1-1	TGCAGCGTGACGGGGGACACTGAAGCTTTCTTT	CSVTGDTEAFF
TRBV7-2	.	few	TRBJ2-3	TGTGCCAGCAGCCCGCGGACCCCAACAGATACGCAGTATTTT	CASSPRTPTDTQYF
TRBV4-1	.	.	TRBJ1-1	TGCGCCAGCAGCCAAATTCAGGCCACTGAAGCTTTCTTT	CASSQIQATEAFF
TRBV11-2	TRBD2	many	TRBJ2-1	TGTGCCAGCAGCTTAGCACTAGCGGATAAGCAGTTCTTC	CASSLALADKQFF
TRBV9	.	many	TRBJ2-1	TGTGCCAGCAGTGTAGAGTACAATGAGCAGTTCTTC	CASSVEYNEQFF
TRBV2	TRBD2	.	TRBJ2-3	TGTGCCAGCAGAGCCGGGACTAGCGGGAGGGCGGTTGATACGCAGTATTTT	CASRAGTSGRAVDTQYF
TRBV20-1	.	many	TRBJ2-2	TGCAGTGCTAGAGATGCTGGAGGGCGCGGGGAGCTGTTTTTT	CSARDAGGRGELFF
TRBV6-5	.	.	TRBJ2-3	TGTGCCAGCAGTTACCTGAGCCTCACCGAACCGCAGTATTTT	CASSYLSLTEPQYF
TRBV30	TRBD2	many	TRBJ2-3	TGTGCCTGGAGACTAGCGGCTGCAGATACGCAGTATTTT	CAWRLAAADTQYF
TRBV20-1	.	.	TRBJ2-2	TGCAGTGCCCACCCCGGAAGGCCCGGGGAGCTGTTTTTT	CSAHPGRPGELFF
TRBV27	.	many	TRBJ2-1	TGTGCCAGCAGTTTATCCGCGAGCACTTACAATGAGCAGTTCTTC	CASSLSASTYNEQFF
TRBV6-1	.	many	TRBJ1-1	TGTGCCAGCAGTGACCCGGGCACTGAAGCTTTCTTT	CASSDPGTEAFF
TRBV20-1	.	many	TRBJ2-1	TGCAGTGCTAGAGACTGGGGGCGCTATGACAATGAGCAGTTCTTC	CSARDWGRYDNEQFF
TRBV10-3	.	.	TRBJ2-1	TGTGCCATCAGTGGTCAAGGGACAAGAAACATTAATGAGCAGTTCTTC	CAISGQGTRNINEQFF
TRBV5-6	TRBD2	many	TRBJ2-3	TGTGCCAGCAGCTTCCAGGGACTAAATATACCGACTTGGGATACGCAGTATTTT	CASSFQGLNIPTWDTQYF
TRBV20-1	TRBD2	many	TRBJ2-7	TGCAGTGCTAGAGATCTTAGGAGCGGGGAGTGGGGCGAGCAGTACTTC	CSARDLRSGEWGEQYF
TRBV13	.	few	TRBJ2-1	TGTGCCAGCAGCCTGGTTTTGAGTAGCGCCTACAATGAGCAGTTCTTC	CASSLVLSSAYNEQFF
TRBV12-3/TRBV12-4	TRBD2	many	TRBJ2-7	TGTGCCAGCAGTTTAAACTTGGGGGAGGGCCCCTACGAGCAGTACTTC	CASSLNLGEGPYEQYF
TRBV12-3/TRBV12-4	.	many	TRBJ1-3	TGTGCCAGCAGCTTACAGGCCATCTCTGGAAACACCATATATTTT	CASSLQAISGNTIYF
TRBV6-1	.	many	TRBJ2-1	TGTGCCAGCAGACGGGCAGGGCGGGATAATGAGCAGTTCTTC	CASRRAGRDNEQFF
TRBV5-1	.	many	TRBJ2-1	TGCGCCAGCAGCTTACGTGGGGGCCGAGAGCAGTTCTTC	CASSLRGGREQFF
TRBV20-1	TRBD2	many	TRBJ2-7	TGCAGTGCTAGTGTAACTAGCGGCTACGAGCAGTACTTC	CSASVTSGYEQYF
TRBV3-1	.	many	TRBJ1-1	TGTGCCAGCAGGTTGGGGTTGAACACTGAAGCTTTCTTT	CASRLGLNTEAFF
TRBV10-3	.	few	TRBJ2-1	TGTGCCATCAGTGCTGTCGACCACTACAATGAGCAGTTCTTC	CAISAVDHYNEQFF
TRBV7-9	.	many	TRBJ2-3	TGTGCCAGCCCCCAGGTCACAGATACGCAGTATTTT	CASPQVTDTQYF
TRBV9	TRBD1	many	TRBJ1-2	TGTGCCAGCAGCGTAGATACAGGGGGTGGCTACACCTTC	CASSVDTGGGYTF
TRBV14	.	many	TRBJ2-7	TGTGCCAGCAGCCAAGAATTGAGGGGTCGCGAGCAGTACTTC	CASSQELRGREQYF
TRBV11-2	TRBD2	many	TRBJ2-7	TGTGCCAGCAGCCGAGTCGGTGGGCGGGAGACCTGGGAGCAGTACTTC	CASSRVGGRETWEQYF
TRBV20-1	TRBD2	many	TRBJ2-7	TGCAGTGCTAGCGCATCGCGGGAGTTGAAAAACGAGCAGTACTTC	CSASASRELKNEQYF
TRBV5-5	.	few	TRBJ1-6	TGTGCCAGCAGCTTGGCCGGGGCTCGCTATTCACCCCTCCACTTT	CASSLAGARYSPLHF
TRBV29-1	.	many	TRBJ2-7	TGCAGCGTTGAAGACCCGGACTTCTTCAAGCAGTACTTC	CSVEDPDFFKQYF
TRBV27	TRBD2	many	TRBJ2-7	TGTGCCAGCCGAACGGGACTACTCGGCTACGAGCAGTACTTC	CASRTGLLGYEQYF
TRBV13	.	many	TRBJ2-7	TGTGCCAGCAGTTTCAACCGGGACACGAACTCCTACGAGCAGTACTTC	CASSFNRDTNSYEQYF
TRBV29-1	TRBD2	many	TRBJ2-1	TGCAGCGCTGCTAGGGGACTAGCGGGAGTAGTCAATGAGCAGTTCTTC	CSAARGLAGVVNEQFF
TRBV24-1	.	many	TRBJ2-7	TGTGCCACCAGTGATTCGGCCCGATACGAGCAGTACTTC	CATSDSARYEQYF
TRBV12-3/TRBV12-4	.	many	TRBJ2-2	TGTGCCAGCAGTTCCCAGGGACAACATACCGGGGAGCTGTTTTTT	CASSSQGQHTGELFF
TRBV20-1	.	few	TRBJ2-7	TGCAGTGCTAGAGATATCGACGGCGAGCAGTACTTC	CSARDIDGEQYF
TRBV6-2/TRBV6-3	TRBD1	many	TRBJ2-7	TGTGCCAGCAGGACAGGGACAGGGGTAACCTACGAGCAGTACTTC	CASRTGTGVTYEQYF
TRBV6-1	TRBD1	.	TRBJ2-3	TGTGCCAGCAGTCTCGATCCGGGACAGGGTACAGATACGCAGTATTTT	CASSLDPGQGTDTQYF
TRBV2	TRBD2	.	TRBJ2-1	TGTGCCAGCTCACGGCTCTTTACTAGCGCCGACTGGAGCTCCTACAATGAGCAGTTCTTC	CASSRLFTSADWSSYNEQFF
TRBV6-2/TRBV6-3	.	few	TRBJ2-4	TGTGCCAGCAGTTTGGAGCGCATGGCCAAAAACATTCAGTACTTC	CASSLERMAKNIQYF
TRBV18	.	.	TRBJ2-1	TGTGCCAGCTCAGTGCTAGCGTCTAGCTCCTACAATGAGCAGTTCTTC	CASSVLASSSYNEQFF
TRBV30	.	.	TRBJ1-1	TGTGCCTGGAGTCCCGGGCACGGGCCGAACACTGAAGCTTTCTTT	CAWSPGHGPNTEAFF
TRBV27	TRBD2	.	TRBJ2-2	TGTGCCAGCAGGAAACTAGCGGGAGCGAACACCGGGGAGCTGTTTTTT	CASRKLAGANTGELFF
TRBV20-1	TRBD2	many	TRBJ2-7	TGCAGTGCCCAGACGCAAAGCGGGGCCTACGAGCAGTACTTC	CSAQTQSGAYEQYF
TRBV11-1	.	.	TRBJ2-7	TGTGCCAGCAGCAACTTAAGGGGTATCGAGCAGTACTTC	CASSNLRGIEQYF
TRBV5-1	.	few	TRBJ2-5	TGCGCCAGCAGCATTAACAGGCCCGAAGAGACCCAGTACTTC	CASSINRPEETQYF
TRBV7-9	.	.	TRBJ2-1	TGTGCCAGCAGCCCCGGTGATAAGTGGGGGGATGAGCAGTTCTTC	CASSPGDKWGDEQFF